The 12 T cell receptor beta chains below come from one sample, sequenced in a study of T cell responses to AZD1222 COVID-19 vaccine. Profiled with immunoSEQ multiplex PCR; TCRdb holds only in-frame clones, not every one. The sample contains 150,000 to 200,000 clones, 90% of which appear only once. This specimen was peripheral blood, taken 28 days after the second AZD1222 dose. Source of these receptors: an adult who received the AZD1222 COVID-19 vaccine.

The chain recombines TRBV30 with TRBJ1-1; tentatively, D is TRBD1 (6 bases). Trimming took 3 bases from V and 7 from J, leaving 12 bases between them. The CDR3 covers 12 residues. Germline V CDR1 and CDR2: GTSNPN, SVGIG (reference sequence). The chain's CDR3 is CAWRKDRLEAFF. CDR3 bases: TGTGCCTGGAGGAAGGACAGACTTGAAGCTTTCTTT. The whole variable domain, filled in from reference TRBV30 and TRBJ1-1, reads SQTIHQWPATLVQPVGSPLSLECTVEGTSNPNLYWYRQAAGRGLQLLFYSVGIGQISSEVPQNLSASRPQDRQFILSSKKLLLSDSGFYLCAWRKDRLEAFFGQGTRLTVV.

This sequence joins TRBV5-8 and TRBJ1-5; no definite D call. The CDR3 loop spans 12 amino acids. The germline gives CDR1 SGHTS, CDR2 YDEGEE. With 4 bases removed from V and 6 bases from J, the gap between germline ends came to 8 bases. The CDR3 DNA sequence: TGTGCCAGCAGCCCTACGAGTCAGCCCCAGCATTTT. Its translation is CASSPTSQPQHF.

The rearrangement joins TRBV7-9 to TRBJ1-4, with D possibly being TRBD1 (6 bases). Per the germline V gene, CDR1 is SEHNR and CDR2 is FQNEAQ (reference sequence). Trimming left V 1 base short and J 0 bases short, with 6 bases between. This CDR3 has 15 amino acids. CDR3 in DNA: TGTGCCAGCAGCTTAGAGGGGGCAACTAATGAAAAACTGTTTTTT. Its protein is CASSLEGATNEKLFF.

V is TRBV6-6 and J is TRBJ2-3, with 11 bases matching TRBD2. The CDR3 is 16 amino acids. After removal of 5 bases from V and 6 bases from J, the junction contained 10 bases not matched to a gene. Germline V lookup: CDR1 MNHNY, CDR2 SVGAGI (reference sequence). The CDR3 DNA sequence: TGTGCCAGCAGTCGAGCAACTAGCGGGGGTGGTGATACGCAGTATTTT. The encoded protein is CASSRATSGGGDTQYF.

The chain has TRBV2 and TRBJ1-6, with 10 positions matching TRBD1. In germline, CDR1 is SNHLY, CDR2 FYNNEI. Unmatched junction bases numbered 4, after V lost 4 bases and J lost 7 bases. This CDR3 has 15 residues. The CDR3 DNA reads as TGTGCCAGCAGTGGACAGGGGGCGAAGAATTCACCCCTCCACTTT. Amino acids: CASSGQGAKNSPLHF.

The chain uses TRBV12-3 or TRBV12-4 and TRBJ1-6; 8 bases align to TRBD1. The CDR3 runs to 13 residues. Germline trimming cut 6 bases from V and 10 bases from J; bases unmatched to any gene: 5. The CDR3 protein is CASSIQGGSPLHF. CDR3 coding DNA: TGTGCCAGCAGCATACAGGGGGGGTCACCCCTCCACTTT.

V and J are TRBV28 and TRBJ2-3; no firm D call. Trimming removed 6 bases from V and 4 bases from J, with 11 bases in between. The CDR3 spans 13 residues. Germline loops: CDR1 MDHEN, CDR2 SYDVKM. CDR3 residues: CASSPTSPDTQYF. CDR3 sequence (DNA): TGTGCCAGCAGCCCGACCAGCCCAGATACGCAGTATTTT.

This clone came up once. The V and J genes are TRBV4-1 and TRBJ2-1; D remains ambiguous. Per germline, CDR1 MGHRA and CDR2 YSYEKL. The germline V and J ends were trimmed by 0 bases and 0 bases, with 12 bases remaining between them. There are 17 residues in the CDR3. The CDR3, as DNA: TGCGCCAGCAGCCAAGAGGCCGGGTCTAGCTCCTACAATGAGCAGTTCTTC. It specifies CASSQEAGSSSYNEQFF.

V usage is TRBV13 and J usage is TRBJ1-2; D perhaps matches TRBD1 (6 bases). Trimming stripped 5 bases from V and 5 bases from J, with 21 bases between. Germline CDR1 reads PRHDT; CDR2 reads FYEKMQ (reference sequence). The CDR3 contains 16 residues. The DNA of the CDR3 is TGTGCCAGCAGCGACTTTACTTCCAGGGGCATTTATGGCTACACCTTC. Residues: CASSDFTSRGIYGYTF.

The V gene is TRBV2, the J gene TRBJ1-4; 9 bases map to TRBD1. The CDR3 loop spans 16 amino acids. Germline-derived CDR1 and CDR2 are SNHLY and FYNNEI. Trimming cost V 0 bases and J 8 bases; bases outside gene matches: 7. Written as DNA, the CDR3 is TGTGCCAGCAGTGAAGCGTGGGACAGGGCGGGAGAAAAACTGTTTTTT. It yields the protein CASSEAWDRAGEKLFF.

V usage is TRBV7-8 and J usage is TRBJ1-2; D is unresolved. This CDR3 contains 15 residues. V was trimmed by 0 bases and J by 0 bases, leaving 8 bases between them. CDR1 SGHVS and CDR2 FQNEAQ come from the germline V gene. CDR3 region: CASSLAADPNYGYTF. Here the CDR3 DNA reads TGTGCCAGCAGCTTAGCGGCAGATCCTAACTATGGCTACACCTTC. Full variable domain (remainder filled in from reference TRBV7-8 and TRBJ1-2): GAGVSQSPRYKVAKRGQDVALRCDPISGHVSLFWYQQALGQGPEFLTYFQNEAQLDKSGLPSDRFFAERPEGSVSTLKIQRTQQEDSAVYLCASSLAADPNYGYTFGSGTRLTVV.

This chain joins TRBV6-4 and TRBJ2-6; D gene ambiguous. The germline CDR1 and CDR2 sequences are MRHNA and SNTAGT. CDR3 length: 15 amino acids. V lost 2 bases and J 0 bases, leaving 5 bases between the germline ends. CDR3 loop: CASSDSSSGANVLTF. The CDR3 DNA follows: TGTGCCAGCAGTGACAGTTCCTCTGGGGCCAACGTCCTGACTTTC.